This T cell receptor beta chain is from a study of graft-versus-host responses after intestinal transplantation. About the research overall: Transplants were multivisceral, liver-intestinal, or isolated intestinal. The study gave all recipients anti-thymocyte globulin induction, then tacrolimus and steroids for approximately three years.

A word on this clone: The antigen is not known.

CDR3 size: 14 residues. Germline-derived CDR1 and CDR2 are SQVTM and ANQGSEA. V was clipped by 6 bases and J by 7 bases, with 21 bases between them. Notes on the study in general: GvH clonotypes were identified within recipient marrow, with a subset emerging first in ileum or blood.

The assay was immunoSEQ multiplex PCR, and TCRdb's table has in-frame clones only and misses some. The data contain about 89,000 clones, around 92% of them singletons. The sequence came from a human donor who received an intestinal transplant. The chain uses TRBV29-1 and TRBJ1-2, with D perhaps matching TRBD1 (6 bases). The material sequenced was unstimulated CD4+ T cells sorted from spleen or lymph node cells, taken before intestinal transplant. CDR3 coding DNA: TGCAGCGTCGGGAAGGGGGACACAGGGCGTGGCTACACCTTC. The encoded protein is CSVGKGDTGRGYTF.